Following are 26 T cell receptor beta chains from one sample sequenced in a study of blood T cell repertoires in COVID-19. TCRdb's table, derived via immunoSEQ multiplex PCR, lists solely in-frame clones and lacks some. The data show some 300,000 clones, approximately 89% seen once. Sequenced: peripheral blood. These receptor sequences come from a woman aged 30 to 39 with COVID-19, enrolled during active disease.

The chain has TRBV4-1 and TRBJ2-5; 7 bases are a match to TRBD1. This CDR3 has 19 amino acids. Per germline, CDR1 MGHRA and CDR2 YSYEKL. V lost 0 bases, J lost 4 bases, and 17 bases stayed unmatched. CDR3 residues: CASSQDESRGGRERETQYF. CDR3 DNA sequence: TGCGCCAGCAGCCAAGATGAGTCACGAGGGGGCAGGGAGAGAGAGACCCAGTACTTC.

This chain links TRBV10-3 with TRBJ1-2, with 9 bases aligning to TRBD1. The V gene's germline CDR1 is ENHRY and CDR2 SYGVKD. J was trimmed by 7 bases and V by 3 bases; bases with no gene match: 6. This CDR3 has 14 amino acids. The CDR3 DNA sequence: TGTGCCATCAGTGACGGACAGGGGTTTACTGGCTACACCTTC. This encodes CAISDGQGFTGYTF.

This rearrangement joins TRBV24-1 to TRBJ2-2; the match to TRBD2 covers 9 bases. J gave up 2 bases and V 5 bases, and 5 bases lay outside the gene matches. Germline CDR1 is KGHDR and CDR2 is SFDVKD. This CDR3 spans 16 amino acids. CDR3 sequence reads: CATSGAGGTNTGELFF. The DNA for the CDR3 is TGTGCCACCAGTGGCGCGGGGGGGACAAACACCGGGGAGCTGTTTTTT.

The genes are TRBV28 and TRBJ1-5, with TRBD1 matching 11 bases. There are 18 residues in the CDR3. With 5 bases clipped from V and 0 bases from J, the junction kept 9 bases outside the gene matches. Germline V gene sequence: CDR1 MDHEN, CDR2 SYDVKM. The CDR3 loop reads CASSPPGQGVFSNQPQHF. The CDR3 DNA reads as TGTGCCAGCAGTCCGCCGGGACAGGGGGTGTTTAGCAATCAGCCCCAGCATTTT.

The chain has TRBV29-1 and TRBJ1-1, with D perhaps matching TRBD1 (6 bases). Germline lookup yields CDR1 SQVTM and CDR2 ANQGSEA. CDR3 length: 14 residues. V was shortened by 4 bases and J by 5 bases, with 17 bases between the two germline ends. The CDR3 reads CSVVPGHWETEAFF. CDR3 in DNA: TGCAGCGTTGTCCCGGGACATTGGGAGACTGAAGCTTTCTTT.

The CDR3 DNA sequence: TGCGCCAGCAGCCCCACACGCGGGGACACCGGGGAGCTGTTTTTT. It codes for CASSPTRGDTGELFF. This rearrangement joins TRBV4-1 to TRBJ2-2, with D tentatively TRBD2 (6 bases). The germline V gene has CDR1 MGHRA and CDR2 YSYEKL. The CDR3 totals 15 residues. Trimming stripped 4 bases from V and 3 bases from J, with 12 bases between.

The V call is TRBV25-1, the J call TRBJ2-3, with TRBD2 matching 9 bases. The CDR3 is 17 amino acids. Trimming took 3 bases from V and 0 from J; bases not matched to a gene: 7. Germline V gives CDR1 MGHDK, CDR2 SYGVNS. CDR3: CASSDFLAGASTDTQYF. The CDR3 coding sequence is TGTGCCAGCAGTGACTTCTTAGCGGGAGCTAGCACAGATACGCAGTATTTT.

The chain carries TRBV12-3 or TRBV12-4 and TRBJ2-3; the D is unclear. The V end lost 5 bases, the J end lost 6 bases, and 6 bases lay between the germline ends. This CDR3 comprises 11 residues. In nucleotides, the CDR3 is TGTGCCAGCAGTGCCAGGGATACGCAGTATTTT. As protein: CASSARDTQYF.

V usage is TRBV28 and J usage is TRBJ2-3; 10 bases are a match to TRBD2. V lost 8 bases and J lost 5; bases outside the gene matches: 7. Germline assignment: CDR1 MDHEN and CDR2 SYDVKM. CDR3 length equals 14 residues. The CDR3 nucleotides are TGTGCCAGCCTAGCGGGGGTAGCTAGAGATACGCAGTATTTT. Its protein is CASLAGVARDTQYF.

The rearrangement links TRBV4-1 to TRBJ2-1; perhaps TRBD2 as D (7 bases). Trimming removed 7 bases at V and 0 bases at J, with 16 bases between. The CDR3 runs 16 residues. The germline V gene encodes CDR1 MGHRA and CDR2 YSYEKL. Here the CDR3 reads CASTRGGGSSYNEQFF. CDR3 in DNA: TGCGCCAGCACCCGAGGGGGGGGGAGCTCCTACAATGAGCAGTTCTTC.

This chain uses TRBV28 with TRBJ2-1; 7 bases align to TRBD1. Per the germline V gene, CDR1 is MDHEN and CDR2 is SYDVKM. V trimming: 3 bases; J trimming: 1 base; junction bases outside the gene matches: 3. The length of the CDR3 is 15 residues. CDR3 sequence: CASSFNRGSYNEQFF. The DNA for the CDR3 is TGTGCCAGCAGTTTTAACAGGGGATCCTACAATGAGCAGTTCTTC. The full variable domain, with the rest looked up from reference TRBV28 and TRBJ2-1, is DVKVTQSSRYLVKRTGEKVFLECVQDMDHENMFWYRQDPGLGLRLIYFSYDVKMKEKGDIPEGYSVSREKKERFSLILESASTNQTSMYLCASSFNRGSYNEQFFGPGTRLTVL.

There are a few counts of this clone. CDR3 in amino acids: CASSHLYRGNTGELFF. CDR3 sequence (DNA): TGTGCCAGCAGTCACCTTTACAGGGGGAACACCGGGGAGCTGTTTTTT. This sequence joins TRBV14 and TRBJ2-2; 7 nucleotides align to TRBD1. After removal of 6 bases from V and 1 base from J, the junction contained 8 bases not matched to a gene. This CDR3 region has 16 residues. Per germline, CDR1 SGHDN and CDR2 FVKESK.

The chain is built from TRBV15 and TRBJ1-2; 7 positions agree with TRBD1. With 4 bases clipped from V and 0 bases from J, the junction kept 5 bases outside the gene matches. Germline CDR1 LNHNV, CDR2 YYDKDF (reference sequence). This CDR3 has 15 amino acids. The CDR3 protein is CATSMNRGSNYGYTF. In DNA, the CDR3 is TGTGCCACCAGCATGAACAGGGGATCTAACTATGGCTACACCTTC.

The chain recombines TRBV29-1 with TRBJ1-2; D is possibly TRBD1 (6 bases). The CDR3 consists of 13 residues. CDR1 is SQVTM and CDR2 is ANQGSEA in the germline V gene. The ends were cut back, 6 bases at V and 2 bases at J, with 13 bases in the middle. DNA for the CDR3: TGCAGCGTCCGACAGGACCTAAACTATGGCTACACCTTC. Its translation: CSVRQDLNYGYTF.

This chain links TRBV3-1 (or the pseudogene TRBV3-2) with TRBJ1-1; D call uncertain. CDR3 size: 14 residues. V was trimmed by 0 bases and J by 3 bases, leaving 8 bases between them. Germline loops: CDR1 LGHDT, CDR2 YNNKEL (reference sequence). The CDR3 is CASSQEAVDTEAFF. The CDR3 bases are TGTGCCAGCAGCCAAGAGGCGGTAGACACTGAAGCTTTCTTT.

The chain employs TRBV27 and TRBJ1-2; the D is unclear. V was trimmed by 5 bases and J by 4 bases, leaving 11 bases between them. The CDR3 is 13 amino acids. Germline V gene sequence: CDR1 MNHEY, CDR2 SMNVEV (reference sequence). CDR3 bases: TGTGCCAGCAGTACCCGGGAGAGCTATGGCTACACCTTC. This translates into CASSTRESYGYTF.

This clone turned up a few times. The gene calls are TRBV5-1 and TRBJ1-1; no clear D gene. The V gene's germline CDR1 is SGHRS and CDR2 YFSETQ. This CDR3 spans 13 amino acids. V lost 5 bases to trimming and J lost 2 bases, with 10 bases between them. In nucleotides, the CDR3 is TGCGCCAGCAGTAGGGAGGTAAACACTGAAGCTTTCTTT. It specifies CASSREVNTEAFF.

J is TRBJ2-7 and V is TRBV28; TRBD1 matches 8 bases. Trimming removed 5 bases from V and 7 bases from J; junction bases left unmatched: 13. The CDR3 spans 15 residues. CDR1 is MDHEN, CDR2 SYDVKM, per germline. In DNA, the CDR3 is TGTGCCAGCAGTAAAGGGACAGGCGGGGAGTGGGAGCAGTACGTC. Translated, it gives CASSKGTGGEWEQYV.

The V gene is TRBV19, the J gene TRBJ1-2; D may be TRBD1 (6 bases). The CDR3 has 14 residues. Germline V gene sequence: CDR1 LNHDA, CDR2 SQIVND (reference sequence). V was clipped by 3 bases and J by 8 bases, with 16 bases between them. The DNA of the CDR3 is TGTGCCAGTAGTATGGCCAGGGGTGCGGCCGGCTACACCTTC. It yields the protein CASSMARGAAGYTF.

The chain is built from TRBV7-3 and TRBJ2-3; 9 bases map to TRBD2. CDR1 is SGHTA, CDR2 FQGTGA, per germline. CDR3 length: 17 amino acids. V lost 0 bases to trimming and J lost 3 bases; unmatched junction nucleotides: 7. In DNA form, the CDR3 reads TGTGCCAGCAGCTTAACTGATAGCGGGGGCTTGACAGATACGCAGTATTTT. It yields the protein CASSLTDSGGLTDTQYF.

The chain recombines TRBV2 with TRBJ1-2; a possible D gene is TRBD1 (6 bases). CDR1 is SNHLY, CDR2 FYNNEI, per germline. This CDR3 region has 12 residues. V lost 10 bases and J 8 bases, leaving 17 bases between the germline ends. CDR3 amino acids: CATNIRGSGYTF. As DNA, the CDR3 is TGTGCCACCAACATCAGGGGATCGGGCTACACCTTC.

The chain couples TRBV7-8 to TRBJ2-6; D gene ambiguous. Per germline, CDR1 SGHVS and CDR2 FQNEAQ. CDR3 length: 15 amino acids. V gave up 2 bases and J gave up 4 bases, with 9 bases separating them. CDR3 region: CASSLPTTGANVLTF. CDR3 in DNA: TGTGCCAGCAGCTTACCCACCACAGGGGCCAACGTCCTGACTTTC. Complete variable domain (other parts from reference TRBV7-8 and TRBJ2-6): GAGVSQSPRYKVAKRGQDVALRCDPISGHVSLFWYQQALGQGPEFLTYFQNEAQLDKSGLPSDRFFAERPEGSVSTLKIQRTQQEDSAVYLCASSLPTTGANVLTFGAGSRLTVL.

This chain connects TRBV19 to TRBJ2-5; unclear D gene. The CDR3 covers 15 residues. CDR1 and CDR2 (germline): LNHDA, SQIVND (reference sequence). Trimming shortened V by 1 base and J by 2 bases, and 11 bases separated the two germline ends. CDR3 in DNA: TGTGCCAGTAGTATAGGAGCAGGTGGGCAAGAGACCCAGTACTTC. Amino acids: CASSIGAGGQETQYF.

This clone was seen only a few times. The CDR3 spells CASSMRRAVNTDTQYF. CDR3 coding DNA: TGTGCCAGTAGTATGCGGAGGGCAGTAAACACAGATACGCAGTATTTT. The chain joins TRBV19 to TRBJ2-3; perhaps TRBD2 as D (6 bases). The ends were cut back, 3 bases at V and 2 bases at J, with 15 bases in the middle. CDR1 and CDR2 (germline): LNHDA, SQIVND (reference sequence). CDR3 size: 16 residues.

This clone was seen only a few times. The chain uses TRBV28 and TRBJ1-5, with 7 bases that match TRBD1. The V gene's germline CDR1 is MDHEN and CDR2 SYDVKM. The CDR3 has 17 residues. V was pared by 5 bases and J by 5 bases, with 15 bases of the junction left unmatched. In DNA, the CDR3 is TGTGCCAGCAGTGCCATATACAGGGGATGGAGGGATCAGCCCCAGCATTTT. Translating it yields CASSAIYRGWRDQPQHF.

V usage is TRBV15 and J usage is TRBJ2-2, with D hard to call. Trimming removed 2 bases at V and 6 bases at J, with 4 bases between. CDR1 is LNHNV, CDR2 YYDKDF, per germline (reference sequence). The CDR3 length is 12 residues. The CDR3 reads CATSRTAGELFF. CDR3 coding DNA: TGTGCCACCAGCAGAACGGCCGGGGAGCTGTTTTTT.